Described below is a single TCR beta chain sequence and its context. This sample is part of a study of blood T cell repertoires in COVID-19. V lost 2 bases and J lost 2; bases outside the gene matches: 0. Germline CDR1 is WNHNN and CDR2 is SYGVQD (reference sequence). This CDR3 has 14 residues. Profiling relied on immunoSEQ multiplex PCR, and the TCRdb table lists in-frame clones only, not all of them. The table lists 63,000 or so clones, under 90% of them singletons. The sample was peripheral blood. V and J are TRBV10-1 and TRBJ2-1; 7 positions agree with TRBD2. The TCR was taken from a human donor in a cohort sampled during active COVID-19. In DNA form, the CDR3 reads TGCGCCAGCAGTGAGGGACTAGCCTACAATGAGCAGTTCTTC. Translated, it gives CASSEGLAYNEQFF.